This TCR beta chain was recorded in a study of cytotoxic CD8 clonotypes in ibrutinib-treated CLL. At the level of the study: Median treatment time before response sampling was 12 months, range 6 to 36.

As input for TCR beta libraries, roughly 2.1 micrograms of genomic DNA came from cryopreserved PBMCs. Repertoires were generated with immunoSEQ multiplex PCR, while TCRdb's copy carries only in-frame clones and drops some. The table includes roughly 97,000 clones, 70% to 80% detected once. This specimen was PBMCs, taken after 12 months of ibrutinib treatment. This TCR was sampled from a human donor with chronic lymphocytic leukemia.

This CDR3 reads CAWSVLRTSSGANVLTF. The CDR3 DNA reads as TGTGCCTGGAGTGTACTACGGACCTCCTCTGGGGCCAACGTCCTGACTTTC. The rearrangement links TRBV30 to TRBJ2-6; no clear D gene. This CDR3 contains 17 residues. Germline CDR1 and CDR2: GTSNPN and SVGIG (reference sequence). V dropped 0 bases and J dropped 0 bases, with 12 bases sitting between them.